This section outlines one T cell receptor (beta chain) sequence together with its context. This sample stems from a study of PD-L1 blockade in urothelial cancer. The table came from immunoSEQ multiplex PCR; TCRdb's copy has only in-frame clones and leaves some out. The data hold 35,000 to 40,000 clones, with around 85% observed a single time. CDR1 and CDR2 from the germline V gene are SGHAT and FQNNGV. V was pared by 5 bases and J by 4 bases, with 12 bases between. The CDR3 is 14 amino acids. Noted time point: pretreatment peripheral blood. V gene TRBV11-2 combines with J gene TRBJ1-3; D unresolved. The source was PBMCs, collected around atezolizumab (anti-PD-L1) treatment. This sequence originates from an elderly man with urothelial cancer. The CDR3 reads CASSRGIFGNTIYF. CDR3 DNA: TGTGCCAGCAGCAGAGGGATTTTCGGAAACACCATATATTTT.